Sequencing of this TCR beta chain was carried out in a study of T cells in Graves' hyperthyroidism and ophthalmopathy. Findings of the study overall: Peripheral blood also featured most of the thyroid clonotypes expanded above 0.001.

The CDR3 has 11 residues. Germline CDR1 reads SQVTM; CDR2 reads ANQGSEA. J gave up 6 bases and V 6 bases, and 4 bases lay outside the gene matches. Researchers barred patients who had uncontrolled infection, other autoimmune disease, pregnancy or lactation. The diagnostic basis comprised clinical symptoms, serum thyroxine and TRAb, thyroid ultrasound and orbital computed tomography. Amplification of TCR beta CDR3 regions used RNA as the template. A first-round RT-PCR of the TCR CDR3 used the HTBI primer set. Using its own MiXCR run on the multiplex PCR reads, TCRdb lists one record per CDR3 protein. This table has over 500,000 distinct CDR3 sequences, 12% to 15% appearing once. Worth noting for this clonotype: Its antigen remains unidentified.

Sequences were obtained from blood. This receptor was taken from a woman in her forties with Graves' hyperthyroidism. The V call is TRBV29-1, the J call TRBJ2-5, with 7 bases lining up with TRBD1. DNA of the CDR3: TGCAGCGTCCCAGGGGGACAGACCCAGTACTTC. Residues: CSVPGGQTQYF.